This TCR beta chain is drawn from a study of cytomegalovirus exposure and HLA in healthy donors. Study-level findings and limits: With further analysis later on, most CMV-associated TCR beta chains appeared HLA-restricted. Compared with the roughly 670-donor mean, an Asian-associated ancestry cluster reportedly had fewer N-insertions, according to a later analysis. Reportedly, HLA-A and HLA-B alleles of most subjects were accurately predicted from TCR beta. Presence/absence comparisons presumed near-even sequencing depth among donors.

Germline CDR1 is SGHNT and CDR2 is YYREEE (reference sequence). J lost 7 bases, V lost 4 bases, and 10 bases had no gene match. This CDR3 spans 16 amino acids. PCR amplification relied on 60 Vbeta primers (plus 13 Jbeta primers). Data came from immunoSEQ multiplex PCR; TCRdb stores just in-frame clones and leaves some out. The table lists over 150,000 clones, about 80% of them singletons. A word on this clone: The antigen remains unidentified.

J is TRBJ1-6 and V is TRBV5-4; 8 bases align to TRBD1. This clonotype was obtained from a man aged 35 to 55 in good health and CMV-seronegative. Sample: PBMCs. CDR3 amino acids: CASSPPGQVYNSPLHF. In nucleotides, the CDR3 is TGTGCCAGCAGCCCGCCGGGACAGGTTTACAATTCACCCCTCCACTTT.